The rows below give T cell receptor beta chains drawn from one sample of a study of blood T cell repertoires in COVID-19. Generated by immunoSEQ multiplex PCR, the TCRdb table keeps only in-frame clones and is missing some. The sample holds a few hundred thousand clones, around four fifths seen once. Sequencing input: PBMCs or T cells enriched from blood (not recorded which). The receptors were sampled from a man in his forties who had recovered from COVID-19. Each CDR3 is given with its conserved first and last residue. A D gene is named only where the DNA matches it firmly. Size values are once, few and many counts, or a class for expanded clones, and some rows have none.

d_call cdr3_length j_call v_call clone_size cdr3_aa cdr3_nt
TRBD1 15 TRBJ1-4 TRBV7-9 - CASSLVWTGGEKLFF TGTGCCAGCAGCTTAGTGTGGACAGGGGGTGAAAAACTGTTTTTT
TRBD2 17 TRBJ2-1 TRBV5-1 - CASSPRLAVSSYNEQFF TGCGCCAGCAGCCCAAGACTAGCGGTGAGCTCCTACAATGAGCAGTTCTTC
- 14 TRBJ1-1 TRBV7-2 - CASSFNRGSSEAFF TGTGCCAGCAGCTTTAACCGGGGAAGCTCAGAAGCTTTCTTT
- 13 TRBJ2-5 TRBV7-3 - CASSLHREETQYF TGTGCCAGCAGCTTACACAGGGAGGAGACCCAGTACTTC
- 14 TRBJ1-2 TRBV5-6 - CASSQGVGRWGYTF TGTGCCAGCAGCCAAGGGGTCGGGCGTTGGGGCTACACCTTC
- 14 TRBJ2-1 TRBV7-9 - CASSLDSAYNEQFF TGTGCCAGCAGCTTAGACAGTGCCTACAATGAGCAGTTCTTC
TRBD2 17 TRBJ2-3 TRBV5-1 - CASLRDPTSGTTDTQYF TGCGCCAGCCTACGCGATCCGACTAGCGGGACCACAGATACGCAGTATTTT
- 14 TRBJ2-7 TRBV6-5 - CASTPWRLRNEQYF TGTGCCAGCACCCCATGGCGGCTTAGGAACGAGCAGTACTTC
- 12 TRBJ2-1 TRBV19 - CASSEAANEQFF TGTGCCAGTAGTGAGGCCGCCAATGAGCAGTTCTTC
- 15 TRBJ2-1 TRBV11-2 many CASSLGGGPPFTQFF TGTGCCAGCAGCCTAGGGGGGGGGCCCCCCTTTACGCAGTTCTTC
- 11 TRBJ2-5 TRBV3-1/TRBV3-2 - CASRLLQTQYF TGTGCCAGCAGGCTCCTACAGACCCAGTACTTC
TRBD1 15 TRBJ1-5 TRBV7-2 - CASSFRTGYNQPQHF TGTGCCAGCAGCTTCCGGACAGGGTACAATCAGCCCCAGCATTTT
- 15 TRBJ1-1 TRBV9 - CASSVGRVRNTEAFF TGTGCCAGCAGCGTAGGTCGGGTGAGGAACACTGAAGCTTTCTTT
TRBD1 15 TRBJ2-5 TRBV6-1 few CASSEADRGVKTQYF TGTGCCAGCAGTGAAGCGGACAGGGGTGTGAAGACCCAGTACTTC
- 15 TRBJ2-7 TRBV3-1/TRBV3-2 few CASSQDLEVVAGQYF TGTGCCAGCAGCCAAGATCTAGAGGTTGTGGCGGGGCAGTACTTC
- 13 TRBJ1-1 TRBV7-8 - CASSFEVDRQAFF TGTGCCAGCAGCTTTGAAGTAGACAGACAAGCTTTCTTT
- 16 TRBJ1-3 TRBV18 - CASSPLDSLSGNTIYF TGTGCCAGCTCACCTCTAGACAGTCTCTCTGGAAACACCATATATTTT
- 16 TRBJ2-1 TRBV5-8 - CASSLGGSPSYNEQFF TGTGCCAGCAGCTTGGGCGGGTCTCCCTCCTACAATGAGCAGTTCTTC
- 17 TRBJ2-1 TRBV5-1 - CASRDGRGAASYNEQFF TGCGCCAGCAGGGACGGGAGAGGGGCTGCCTCCTACAATGAGCAGTTCTTC
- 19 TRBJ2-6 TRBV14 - CASSPWGQGIVPGANVLTF TGTGCCAGCAGCCCCTGGGGGCAGGGTATTGTTCCTGGGGCCAACGTCCTGACTTTC
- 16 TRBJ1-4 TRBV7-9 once CASSLGGGQAREKLFF TGTGCCAGCAGCTTAGGCGGCGGTCAAGCAAGGGAAAAACTGTTTTTT
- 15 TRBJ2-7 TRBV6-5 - CASSSPSRGSYEQYF TGTGCCAGCAGCTCCCCTTCAAGGGGCTCCTACGAGCAGTACTTC
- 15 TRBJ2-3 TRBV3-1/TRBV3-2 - CASSQDAGSTDTQYF TGTGCCAGCAGCCAAGATGCAGGGTCCACAGATACGCAGTATTTT
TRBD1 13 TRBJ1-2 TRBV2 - CASWRDREDGYTF TGTGCCAGCTGGAGGGACAGGGAAGATGGCTACACCTTC
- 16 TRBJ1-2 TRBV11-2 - CASSAPREGISYGYTF TGTGCCAGCAGCGCTCCCCGGGAGGGGATCAGCTATGGCTACACCTTC
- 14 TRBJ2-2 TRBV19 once CASSHITNTGELFF TGTGCCAGTAGCCACATAACGAACACCGGGGAGCTGTTTTTT
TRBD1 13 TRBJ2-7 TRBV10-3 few CAIGPSTGNEQYF TGTGCCATCGGACCATCGACAGGGAACGAGCAGTACTTC
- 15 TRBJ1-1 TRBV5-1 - CASRPSFTGNTEAFF TGCGCCAGCCGCCCTAGTTTCACAGGGAACACTGAAGCTTTCTTT